The rows below give T cell receptor beta chains drawn from one sample of a study of T cells in localized non-small cell lung cancer. This table comes from immunoSEQ multiplex PCR, and its TCRdb copy is limited to in-frame clones, with some not included. This table has under 95,000 clones, 80% appearing once. The sample here was peripheral blood, taken before any cancer treatment. These receptors all stem from a female donor older than 55 with stage I lung adenocarcinoma. Each CDR3 is given with its conserved first and last residue. The D gene is left open where the match is weak. Not every row has a clone size; where given, it reads once, few, many or a size class.

TRBJ1-4 TRBV7-2 - - CASSLGSQGSEKLFF TGTGCCAGCAGCTTAGGTAGCCAGGGGAGCGAAAAACTGTTTTTT
TRBJ1-1 TRBV5-1 - - CASSLEAGARDTEAFF TGCGCCAGCAGCTTGGAGGCAGGGGCGAGAGACACTGAAGCTTTCTTT
TRBJ1-1 TRBV6-5 - - CASSPGQVVDTEAFF TGTGCCAGCAGCCCCGGCCAGGTGGTTGACACTGAAGCTTTCTTT
TRBJ1-3 TRBV9 - TRBD1 CASSVGGTAGHTIYF TGTGCCAGCAGCGTAGGAGGGACAGCTGGTCACACCATATATTTT
TRBJ1-2 TRBV28 - - CASYSEWNSNGYTF TGTGCCAGCTATAGTGAGTGGAATTCGAATGGCTACACCTTC
TRBJ2-1 TRBV30 - - CAWSPAIDNEQFF TGTGCCTGGAGCCCCGCTATCGACAATGAGCAGTTCTTC
TRBJ1-2 TRBV14 - TRBD1 CASSQVSRGQGMGGYTF TGTGCCAGCAGCCAAGTGTCCAGGGGACAGGGGATGGGTGGCTACACCTTC
TRBJ2-1 TRBV5-1 once - CASRLGGSYNEQFF TGCGCCAGCAGGCTGGGGGGCTCCTACAATGAGCAGTTCTTC
TRBJ1-4 TRBV6-5 - - CASSSNEKLFF TGTGCCAGCAGTAGCAATGAAAAACTGTTTTTT
TRBJ1-2 TRBV21-1 - - CASSFRDRASYLGYTF TGTGCCAGCAGCTTCCGGGACAGGGCTTCTTATCTCGGCTACACCTTC
TRBJ2-7 TRBV30 - TRBD1 CAWSGQGFDEQYF TGTGCCTGGTCGGGACAGGGCTTCGACGAGCAGTACTTC
TRBJ2-1 TRBV7-2 - - CASSLGAWNEQFF TGTGCCAGCAGCTTAGGAGCGTGGAATGAGCAGTTCTTC
TRBJ2-2 TRBV18 - TRBD1 CASSPDGTATGELFF TGTGCCAGCTCACCAGATGGGACAGCCACCGGGGAGCTGTTTTTT
TRBJ2-5 TRBV9 - TRBD1 CASRATGGRQETQYF TGTGCCAGCAGGGCGACAGGGGGCCGGCAAGAGACCCAGTACTTC
TRBJ2-2 TRBV7-3 - - CASSLGPGELFF TGTGCCAGCAGCTTAGGCCCCGGGGAGCTGTTTTTT
TRBJ2-7 TRBV7-2 - TRBD2 CASSSSHVTSLRGEQYF TGTGCCAGCAGCTCCTCCCATGTGACTAGCCTCAGAGGGGAGCAGTACTTC
TRBJ1-2 TRBV19 - TRBD1 CASSIGDRNYGYTF TGTGCCAGTAGTATCGGGGACAGAAACTATGGCTACACCTTC
TRBJ2-5 TRBV4-2 - - CASSQYTGSETQYF TGTGCCAGCAGCCAATATACAGGGTCCGAGACCCAGTACTTC
TRBJ2-1 TRBV5-1 - - CASSLEGIDEQFF TGCGCCAGCAGCTTGGAAGGGATTGATGAGCAGTTCTTC
TRBJ2-2 TRBV11-3 - TRBD2 CASSQLAGGTGELFF TGTGCCAGCAGCCAGTTAGCGGGGGGTACCGGGGAGCTGTTTTTT
TRBJ2-5 TRBV6-6 - TRBD1 CASSYKGQGGETQYF TGTGCCAGCAGTTACAAAGGACAGGGCGGGGAGACCCAGTACTTC
TRBJ2-3 TRBV5-1 - - CASSFSGVTDTQYF TGCGCCAGCAGCTTTAGCGGAGTCACAGATACGCAGTATTTT
TRBJ2-2 TRBV9 once TRBD1 CASSALGRDRATANTGELFF TGTGCCAGCAGCGCCCTAGGCCGGGACAGGGCGACCGCGAACACCGGGGAGCTGTTTTTT
TRBJ2-3 TRBV5-4 - - CASNGGPAADTQYF TGTGCCAGCAACGGGGGGCCCGCCGCGGATACGCAGTATTTT
TRBJ2-5 TRBV7-9 - - CASSLGVETQYF TGTGCCAGCAGCTTAGGCGTGGAGACCCAGTACTTC
TRBJ1-1 TRBV30 - - CAWSREGKAFF TGTGCCTGGAGTCGCGAGGGGAAAGCTTTCTTT
TRBJ1-1 TRBV19 - TRBD1 CASSSDRATEAFF TGTGCCAGTAGTTCTGACAGGGCCACTGAAGCTTTCTTT
TRBJ1-1 TRBV9 few - CASSVSDTEAFF TGTGCCAGCAGCGTCTCTGACACTGAAGCTTTCTTT
TRBJ1-2 TRBV6-6 - TRBD1 CASSNRQGAGGYTF TGTGCCAGCTCTAACCGGCAGGGGGCCGGTGGCTACACCTTC
TRBJ2-3 TRBV7-2 - TRBD1 CASSRRTGVDTQYF TGTGCCAGCAGCAGGCGTACAGGGGTGGATACGCAGTATTTT
TRBJ2-1 TRBV4-3 - TRBD2 CASSQGLAGVTEQFF TGCGCCAGCAGCCAGGGACTAGCGGGAGTTACTGAGCAGTTCTTC
TRBJ1-2 TRBV15 once TRBD1 CATGDGQGRYYGYTF TGTGCCACCGGGGATGGACAGGGGAGGTACTATGGCTACACCTTC
TRBJ2-3 TRBV28 - - CASSQPGHLKSTDTQYF TGTGCCAGCAGCCAACCGGGACACCTCAAGAGCACAGATACGCAGTATTTT
TRBJ2-1 TRBV5-5 - - CASSSGTPAYNEQFF TGTGCCAGCAGCTCAGGGACCCCCGCCTACAATGAGCAGTTCTTC
TRBJ1-2 TRBV2 - - CASSVTASPNNYGYTF TGTGCCAGCAGTGTGACAGCGAGCCCAAATAACTATGGCTACACCTTC
TRBJ1-1 TRBV10-3 - - CAISEFSGQAERVRAFF TGTGCCATCAGTGAATTCAGTGGGCAGGCGGAAAGGGTACGAGCTTTCTTT
TRBJ1-4 TRBV28 - TRBD1 CASSLTGGREKLFF TGTGCCAGCAGTTTGACAGGGGGAAGGGAAAAACTGTTTTTT
TRBJ1-5 TRBV6-1 - - CASSEMGHGINQPQHF TGTGCCAGCAGTGAAATGGGACACGGAATCAATCAGCCCCAGCATTTT
TRBJ1-2 TRBV7-9 - - CASSLGGGSGYTF TGTGCCAGCAGCTTAGGAGGGGGGAGTGGCTACACCTTC
TRBJ1-1 TRBV11-1 few - CASRLGDYRNTEAFF TGTGCCAGCAGGTTAGGGGATTACAGGAACACTGAAGCTTTCTTT
TRBJ2-1 TRBV19 once TRBD2 CASSKPGTSGRAVPSSYNEQFF TGTGCCAGTAGTAAGCCCGGGACTAGCGGGAGGGCCGTCCCCAGCTCCTACAATGAGCAGTTCTTC
TRBJ2-6 TRBV7-9 - TRBD1 CASSLGQGATGANVLTF TGTGCCAGCAGCTTAGGACAGGGGGCTACTGGGGCCAACGTCCTGACTTTC
TRBJ2-3 TRBV4-3 - TRBD1 CASSPGQGAGTDTQYF TGCGCCAGCAGCCCGGGACAGGGGGCTGGCACAGATACGCAGTATTTT
TRBJ2-2 TRBV28 - - CASSLVPPSGELFF TGTGCCAGCAGTTTAGTTCCGCCTTCCGGGGAGCTGTTTTTT
TRBJ2-2 TRBV6-5 - TRBD1 CASRYRDRSNTGELFF TGTGCCAGCAGGTACCGGGACAGATCGAACACCGGGGAGCTGTTTTTT
TRBJ2-1 TRBV30 - - CAWSPTYNEQFF TGTGCCTGGAGTCCCACGTACAATGAGCAGTTCTTC
TRBJ1-5 TRBV29-1 - - CSVAFGGSSNQPQHF TGCAGCGTAGCCTTTGGAGGGTCGAGCAATCAGCCCCAGCATTTT
TRBJ1-3 TRBV5-4 - - CASSSPSGGGNTIYF TGTGCCAGCAGCTCCCCCTCCGGGGGAGGAAACACCATATATTTT
TRBJ1-6 TRBV5-4 - - CASSPRGGSYNSPLHF TGTGCCAGCAGCCCGCGGGGTGGATCCTATAATTCACCCCTCCACTTT
TRBJ1-2 TRBV6-5 - - CASSYPGINGSYGYTF TGTGCCAGCAGTTACCCGGGAATAAATGGGAGTTATGGCTACACCTTC
TRBJ1-2 TRBV7-3 - - CASSRDAGWGGYTF TGTGCCAGCAGCCGCGACGCAGGGTGGGGTGGCTACACCTTC
TRBJ1-4 TRBV19 - - CASSQLGGRNEKLFF TGTGCCAGTAGTCAACTCGGGGGTCGGAATGAAAAACTGTTTTTT
TRBJ2-1 TRBV9 - - CASSVESLGSYNEQFF TGTGCCAGCAGCGTAGAATCTTTGGGCTCCTACAATGAGCAGTTCTTC
TRBJ2-3 TRBV27 - TRBD1 CASSLRTGLQYF TGTGCCAGCAGTTTAAGGACAGGGTTGCAGTATTTT
TRBJ1-3 TRBV18 - - CASSRTTGTGNTIYF TGTGCCAGCTCACGGACAACAGGGACTGGAAACACCATATATTTT
TRBJ2-7 TRBV6-5 - - CASSYQSGNFYEQYF TGTGCCAGCAGTTACCAGTCAGGGAATTTCTACGAGCAGTACTTC
TRBJ1-5 TRBV19 few TRBD1 CASTRTGLGQPQHF TGTGCCAGTACCCGGACAGGTCTCGGGCAGCCCCAGCATTTT
TRBJ2-5 TRBV7-2 few TRBD1 CASSPNAGGWETQYF TGTGCCAGCAGCCCAAACGCAGGGGGTTGGGAGACCCAGTACTTC
TRBJ2-7 TRBV29-1 - - CSVESRGVTHGTASEQYF TGCAGCGTTGAGTCTCGGGGGGTGACGCACGGGACAGCATCCGAGCAGTACTTC